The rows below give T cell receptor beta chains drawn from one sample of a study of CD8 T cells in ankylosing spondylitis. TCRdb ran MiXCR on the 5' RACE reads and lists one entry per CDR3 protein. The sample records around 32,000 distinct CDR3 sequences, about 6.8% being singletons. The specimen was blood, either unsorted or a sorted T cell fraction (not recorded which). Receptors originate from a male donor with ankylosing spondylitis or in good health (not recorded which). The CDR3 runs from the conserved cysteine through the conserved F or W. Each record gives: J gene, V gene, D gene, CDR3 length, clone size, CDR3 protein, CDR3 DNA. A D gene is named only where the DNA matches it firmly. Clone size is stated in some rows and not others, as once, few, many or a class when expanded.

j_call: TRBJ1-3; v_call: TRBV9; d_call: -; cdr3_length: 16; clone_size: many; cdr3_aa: CASSVASGQAGNTIYF; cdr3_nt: TGTGCCAGCAGCGTAGCGAGCGGGCAGGCCGGTAACACCATATATTTT
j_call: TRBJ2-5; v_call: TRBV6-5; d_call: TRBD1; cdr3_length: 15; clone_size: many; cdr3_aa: CASSYSTGGKETQYF; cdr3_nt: TGTGCCAGCAGTTACTCGACAGGGGGCAAGGAGACCCAGTACTTC
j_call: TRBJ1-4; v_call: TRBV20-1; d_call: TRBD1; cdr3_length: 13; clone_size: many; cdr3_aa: CSARTGTDEKLFF; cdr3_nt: TGCAGTGCTAGGACAGGGACGGATGAAAAACTGTTTTTT
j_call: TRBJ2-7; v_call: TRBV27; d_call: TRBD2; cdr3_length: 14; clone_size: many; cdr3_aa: CASRRLAGLDEQYF; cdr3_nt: TGTGCCAGCAGACGACTAGCGGGCTTGGACGAGCAGTACTTC
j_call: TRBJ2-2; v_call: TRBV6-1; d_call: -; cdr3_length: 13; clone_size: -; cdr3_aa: CASRQVNTGELFF; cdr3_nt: TGTGCCAGCCGACAGGTGAACACCGGGGAGCTGTTTTTT
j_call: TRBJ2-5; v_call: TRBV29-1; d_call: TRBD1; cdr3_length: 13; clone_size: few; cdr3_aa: CSVDGQGEETQYF; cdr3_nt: TGCAGCGTTGATGGACAGGGGGAAGAGACCCAGTACTTC
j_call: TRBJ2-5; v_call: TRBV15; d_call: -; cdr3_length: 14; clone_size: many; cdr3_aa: CATSSPPSQETQYF; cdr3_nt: TGTGCCACCAGCAGCCCCCCTAGTCAAGAGACCCAGTACTTC
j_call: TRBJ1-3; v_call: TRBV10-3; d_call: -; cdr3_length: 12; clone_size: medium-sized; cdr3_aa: CATGTVGNTIYF; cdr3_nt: TGTGCCACCGGGACGGTTGGAAACACCATATATTTT
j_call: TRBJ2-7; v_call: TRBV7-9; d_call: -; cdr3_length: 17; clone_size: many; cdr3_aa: CASSVGLMEGLSYEQYF; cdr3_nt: TGTGCCAGCAGCGTGGGACTGATGGAGGGCCTCTCCTACGAGCAGTACTTC
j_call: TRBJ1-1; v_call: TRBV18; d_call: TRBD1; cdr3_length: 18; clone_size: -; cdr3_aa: CASSPPSQGALMNTEAFF; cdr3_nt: TGTGCCAGCTCACCACCGAGTCAGGGGGCGCTTATGAACACTGAAGCTTTCTTT
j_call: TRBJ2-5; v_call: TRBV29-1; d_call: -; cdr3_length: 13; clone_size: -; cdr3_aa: CSVEYFGAQTQYF; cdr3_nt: TGCAGCGTTGAATACTTCGGTGCGCAGACCCAGTACTTC
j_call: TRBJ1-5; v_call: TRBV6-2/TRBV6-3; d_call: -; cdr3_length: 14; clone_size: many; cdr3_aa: CASSPLGRNQPQHF; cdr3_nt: TGTGCCAGCAGCCCTCTTGGCAGGAATCAGCCCCAGCATTTT
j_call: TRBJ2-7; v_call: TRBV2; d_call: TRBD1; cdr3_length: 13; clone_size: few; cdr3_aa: CASADRGGIEQYF; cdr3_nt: TGTGCCAGCGCCGACAGGGGGGGGATCGAGCAGTACTTC
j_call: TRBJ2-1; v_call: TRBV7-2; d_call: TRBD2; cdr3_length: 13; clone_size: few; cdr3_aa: CASLAGMYNEQFF; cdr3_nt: TGTGCCAGCCTAGCGGGAATGTACAATGAGCAGTTCTTC
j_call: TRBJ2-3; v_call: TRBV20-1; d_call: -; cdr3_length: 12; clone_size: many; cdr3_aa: CSARPSTDTQYF; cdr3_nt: TGCAGTGCTAGGCCCAGCACAGATACGCAGTATTTT
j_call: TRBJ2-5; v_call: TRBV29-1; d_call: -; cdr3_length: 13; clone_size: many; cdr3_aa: CSARLTVKETQYF; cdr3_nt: TGCAGCGCAAGATTGACGGTGAAAGAGACCCAGTACTTC
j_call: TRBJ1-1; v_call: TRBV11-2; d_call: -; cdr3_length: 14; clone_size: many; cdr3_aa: CASSPGVQNTEAFF; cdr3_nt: TGTGCCAGCAGCCCAGGGGTCCAGAACACTGAAGCTTTCTTT
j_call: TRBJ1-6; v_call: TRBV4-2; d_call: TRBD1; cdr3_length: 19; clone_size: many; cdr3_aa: CASSQEGQRISLPSSPLHF; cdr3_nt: TGTGCCAGCAGCCAAGAGGGACAGAGGATTTCCCTGCCAAGTTCACCCCTCCACTTT
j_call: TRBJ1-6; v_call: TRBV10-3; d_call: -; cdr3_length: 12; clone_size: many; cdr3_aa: CATRDGNSPLHF; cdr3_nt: TGTGCCACCCGGGACGGCAATTCACCCCTCCACTTT
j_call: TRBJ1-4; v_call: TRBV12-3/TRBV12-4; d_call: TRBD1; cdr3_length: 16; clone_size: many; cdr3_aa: CASSWAPGQLHEKLFF; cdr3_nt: TGTGCCAGCAGTTGGGCCCCGGGACAGCTTCATGAAAAACTGTTTTTT
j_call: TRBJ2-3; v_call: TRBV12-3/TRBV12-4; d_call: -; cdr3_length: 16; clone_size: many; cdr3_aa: CASSGGSLTSTDTQYF; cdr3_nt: TGTGCCAGCAGTGGGGGATCGTTAACTAGCACAGATACGCAGTATTTT
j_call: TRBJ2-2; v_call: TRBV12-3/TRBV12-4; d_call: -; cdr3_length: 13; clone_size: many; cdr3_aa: CASSFRGTGELFF; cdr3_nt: TGTGCCAGCAGTTTTAGGGGGACCGGGGAGCTGTTTTTT
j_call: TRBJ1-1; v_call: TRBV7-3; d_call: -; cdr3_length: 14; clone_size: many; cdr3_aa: CASSPGHANTEAFF; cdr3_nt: TGTGCCAGCAGCCCAGGACACGCGAACACTGAAGCTTTCTTT
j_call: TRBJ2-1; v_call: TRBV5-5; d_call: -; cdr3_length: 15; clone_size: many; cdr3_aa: CASSVDSESYNEQFF; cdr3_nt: TGTGCCAGCAGCGTGGACAGCGAATCCTACAATGAGCAGTTCTTC
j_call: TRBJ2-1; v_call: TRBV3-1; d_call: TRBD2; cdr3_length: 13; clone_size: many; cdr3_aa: CASSPPSGNEQFF; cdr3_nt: TGTGCCAGCAGTCCCCCTAGCGGGAATGAGCAGTTCTTC
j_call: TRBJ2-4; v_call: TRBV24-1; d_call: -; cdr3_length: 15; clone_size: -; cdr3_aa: CATSDLKDMTGIQYF; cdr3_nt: TGTGCCACCAGTGATTTGAAGGACATGACCGGCATTCAGTACTTC
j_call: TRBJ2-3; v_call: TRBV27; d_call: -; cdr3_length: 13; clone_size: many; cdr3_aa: CASHVQGTDTQYF; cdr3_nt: TGTGCCAGCCACGTACAGGGCACAGATACGCAGTATTTT
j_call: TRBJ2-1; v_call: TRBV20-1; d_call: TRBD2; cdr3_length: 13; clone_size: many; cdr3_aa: CSARDYSYNEQFF; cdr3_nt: TGCAGTGCGAGGGACTACTCCTACAATGAGCAGTTCTTC
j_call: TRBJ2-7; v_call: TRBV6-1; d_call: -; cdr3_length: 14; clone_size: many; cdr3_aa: CASSATGPLYEQYF; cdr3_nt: TGTGCCAGCAGTGCCACGGGACCTCTCTACGAGCAGTACTTC
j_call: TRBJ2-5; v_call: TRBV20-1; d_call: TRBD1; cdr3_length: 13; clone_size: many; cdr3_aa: CSVPSNRGETQYF; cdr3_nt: TGCAGTGTTCCCTCAAACAGGGGCGAGACCCAGTACTTC
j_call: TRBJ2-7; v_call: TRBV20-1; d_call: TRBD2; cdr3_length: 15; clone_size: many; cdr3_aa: CSASLAGVFSDEQYF; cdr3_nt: TGCAGTGCTAGTCTAGCGGGAGTCTTTTCCGACGAGCAGTACTTC
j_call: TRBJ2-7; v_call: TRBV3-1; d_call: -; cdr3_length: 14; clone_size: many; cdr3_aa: CASSQGGQPYEQYF; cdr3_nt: TGTGCCAGCAGCCAAGGAGGACAGCCTTACGAGCAGTACTTC
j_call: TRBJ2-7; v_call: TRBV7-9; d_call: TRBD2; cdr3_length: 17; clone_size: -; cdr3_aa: CASSLASSGLAAYEQYF; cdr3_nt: TGTGCCAGCAGCTTAGCTTCTTCGGGACTAGCAGCCTACGAGCAGTACTTC
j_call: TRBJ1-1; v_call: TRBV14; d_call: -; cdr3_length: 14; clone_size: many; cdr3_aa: CASRAGVRNTEAFF; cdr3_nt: TGTGCCAGCAGGGCTGGGGTGAGGAACACTGAAGCTTTCTTT
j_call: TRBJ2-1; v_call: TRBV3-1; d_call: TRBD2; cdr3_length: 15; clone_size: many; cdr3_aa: CASSQLAGVGNEQFF; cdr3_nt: TGTGCCAGCAGCCAACTAGCGGGAGTGGGGAATGAGCAGTTCTTC
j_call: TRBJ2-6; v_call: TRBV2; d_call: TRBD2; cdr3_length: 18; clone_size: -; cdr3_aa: CASSAGAGAGSGANVLTF; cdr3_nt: TGTGCCAGCTCAGCCGGCGCGGGAGCAGGGTCTGGGGCCAACGTCCTGACTTTC
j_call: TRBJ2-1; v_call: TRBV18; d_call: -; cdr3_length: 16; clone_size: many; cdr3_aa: CASSPKSGSSYNEQFF; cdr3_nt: TGTGCCAGCTCACCTAAAAGTGGGAGCTCCTACAATGAGCAGTTCTTC
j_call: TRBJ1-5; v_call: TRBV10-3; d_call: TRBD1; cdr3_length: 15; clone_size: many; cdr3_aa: CAIRGTGGDGQPQHF; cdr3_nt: TGTGCCATCAGGGGAACAGGGGGCGACGGTCAGCCCCAGCATTTT
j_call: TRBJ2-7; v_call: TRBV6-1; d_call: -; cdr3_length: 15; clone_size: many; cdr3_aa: CASRPRPGLTYEQYF; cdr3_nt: TGTGCCAGCAGACCCCGTCCGGGACTTACCTACGAGCAGTACTTC
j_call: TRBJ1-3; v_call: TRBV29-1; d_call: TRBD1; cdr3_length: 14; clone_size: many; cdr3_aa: CSVETGASGNTIYF; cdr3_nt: TGCAGCGTAGAGACAGGGGCCTCTGGAAACACCATATATTTT
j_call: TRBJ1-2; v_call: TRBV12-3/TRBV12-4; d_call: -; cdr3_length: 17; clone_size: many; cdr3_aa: CASSFSSRSGQAGGYTF; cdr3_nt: TGTGCCAGCAGTTTCTCCTCCAGGAGTGGCCAAGCTGGTGGCTACACCTTC
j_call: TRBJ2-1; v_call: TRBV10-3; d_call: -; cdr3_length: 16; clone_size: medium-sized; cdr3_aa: CAISSDLGRTIYEQFF; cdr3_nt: TGTGCCATCAGTTCTGACCTGGGTAGGACAATATATGAGCAGTTCTTC